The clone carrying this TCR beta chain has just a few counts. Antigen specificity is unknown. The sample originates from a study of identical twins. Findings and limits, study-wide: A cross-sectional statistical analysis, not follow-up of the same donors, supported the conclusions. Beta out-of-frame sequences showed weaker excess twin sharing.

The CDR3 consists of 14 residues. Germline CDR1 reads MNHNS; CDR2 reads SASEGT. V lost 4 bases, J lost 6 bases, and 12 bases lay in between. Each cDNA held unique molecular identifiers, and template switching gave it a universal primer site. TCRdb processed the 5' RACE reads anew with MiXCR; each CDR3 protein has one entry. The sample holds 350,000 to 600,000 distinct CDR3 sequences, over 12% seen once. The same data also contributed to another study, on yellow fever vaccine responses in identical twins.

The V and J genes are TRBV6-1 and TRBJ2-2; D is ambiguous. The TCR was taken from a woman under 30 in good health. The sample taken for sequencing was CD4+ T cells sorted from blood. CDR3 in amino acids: CASSALVGAGELFF. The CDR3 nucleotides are TGTGCCAGCAGTGCCCTCGTGGGCGCCGGGGAGCTGTTTTTT.